This paragraph covers one T cell receptor (beta chain) sequence. The CDR3 runs 12 residues. Germline CDR1 reads MNHEY; CDR2 reads SMNVEV (reference sequence). Trimming at V came to 4 bases and at J to 6 bases, leaving 0 bases not matched to a gene. These data originate in a study of blood T cell repertoires in COVID-19. As for the study in general: The origin of the acute and convalescent COVID-19 samples was the United States, Italy and Spain.

While infection was still active, Seattle patients were enrolled and then followed longitudinally. Original handling: Estimates of nucleated cell counts were drawn from the amplification of reference gene primers. Some clones are missing from TCRdb's copy, which holds only in-frame ones; the method was immunoSEQ multiplex PCR. Clone size and the V and J calls come from that table; the DNA yielded D and trimming. The sample includes fewer than 200,000 clones, around 80% seen only once; the top ten take about 8%. J is TRBJ1-5 and V is TRBV27; TRBD1 matches at 7 bases. Sequences were obtained from peripheral blood. This sequence was found in an older woman with COVID-19, enrolled during active disease. CDR3 nucleotide sequence: TGTGCCAGCAGTTCAGGGGGTCAGCCCCAGCATTTT. Translating gives CASSSGGQPQHF.